This T cell receptor beta chain was recorded in a study of CD8+ T cells in alopecia areata. In the study overall: Affected scalp percentage set treated patients' severity scores.

RNA, once extracted, was reverse transcribed into cDNA for use as the sequencing template. TCRdb keeps only in-frame clones here, not all; method: immunoSEQ multiplex PCR. The table shows over 80,000 clones, with 44% occurring only once. Comment on this clone: The antigen is unknown.

The CDR3 is 17 residues long. The germline CDR1 and CDR2 sequences are SGHAT and FQDESV (reference sequence). Trimming cost V 5 bases and J 4 bases, with 21 bases left between them. The sample's treatment: oral pan-JAK inhibitor, 5-10 mg twice daily. Researchers gathered lesional scalp punch biopsies and peripheral blood from patients with alopecia areata. Findings and limits, study-wide: Many expanded lesional clones persisted in scalp and blood during tofacitinib.

Sequences were derived from CD8+ T cells sorted from blood, sampled at week 24, from a patient treated with tofacitinib. This rearrangement joins TRBV11-1 to TRBJ2-1, with D maybe TRBD2 (5 bases). The clonotype was recovered from a human donor with alopecia areata. In DNA, the CDR3 is TGTGCCAGCAGCCTCCAGCCAGGTTTGAGGGTTTACAATGAGCAGTTCTTC. It is translated as CASSLQPGLRVYNEQFF.